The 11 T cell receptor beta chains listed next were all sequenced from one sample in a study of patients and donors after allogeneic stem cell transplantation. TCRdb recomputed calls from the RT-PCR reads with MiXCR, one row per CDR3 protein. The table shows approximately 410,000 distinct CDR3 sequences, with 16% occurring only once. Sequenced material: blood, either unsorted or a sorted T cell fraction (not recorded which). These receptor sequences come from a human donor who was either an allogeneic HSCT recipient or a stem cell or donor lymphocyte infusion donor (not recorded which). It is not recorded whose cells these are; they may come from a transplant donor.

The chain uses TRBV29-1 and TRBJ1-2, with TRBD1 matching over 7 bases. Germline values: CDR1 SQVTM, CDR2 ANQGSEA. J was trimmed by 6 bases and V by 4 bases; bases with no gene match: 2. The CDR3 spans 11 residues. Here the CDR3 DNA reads TGCAGCGTTGCAGGGGGTGATGGCTACACCTTC. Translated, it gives CSVAGGDGYTF. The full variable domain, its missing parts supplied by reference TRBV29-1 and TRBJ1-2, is SAVISQKPSRDICQRGTSLTIQCQVDSQVTMMFWYRQQPGQSLTLIATANQGSEATYESGFVIDKFPISRPNLTFSTLTVSNMSPEDSSIYLCSVAGGDGYTFGSGTRLTVV.

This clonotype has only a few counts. CDR3 in amino acids: CSVVLGTDTQYF. CDR3 sequence (DNA): TGCAGTGTCGTTTTGGGCACAGATACGCAGTATTTT. The chain employs TRBV20-1 and TRBJ2-3, with no clear D. The germline V and J ends were trimmed by 7 bases and 1 base, with 9 bases remaining between them. Looked up from germline, CDR1 is DFQATT and CDR2 is SNEGSKA (reference sequence). This CDR3 is 12 amino acids long.

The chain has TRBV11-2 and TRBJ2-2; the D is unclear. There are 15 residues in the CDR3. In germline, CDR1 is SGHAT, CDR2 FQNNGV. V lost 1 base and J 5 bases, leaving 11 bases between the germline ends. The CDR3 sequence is CASSLVPVGTGELFF. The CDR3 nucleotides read TGTGCCAGCAGCTTAGTCCCCGTTGGGACCGGGGAGCTGTTTTTT.

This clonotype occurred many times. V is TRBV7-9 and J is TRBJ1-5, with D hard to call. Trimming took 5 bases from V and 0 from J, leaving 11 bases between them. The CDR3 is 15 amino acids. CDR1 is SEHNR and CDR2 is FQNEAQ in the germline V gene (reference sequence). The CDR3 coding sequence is TGTGCCAGCAGCCAAAATGAGGGTAGCAATCAGCCCCAGCATTTT. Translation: CASSQNEGSNQPQHF.

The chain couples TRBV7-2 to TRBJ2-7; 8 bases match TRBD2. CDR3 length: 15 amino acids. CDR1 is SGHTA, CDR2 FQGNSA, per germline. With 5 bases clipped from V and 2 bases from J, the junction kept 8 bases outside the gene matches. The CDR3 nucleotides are TGTGCCAGCAGCACGCAGCGGGGGTATACCTACGAGCAGTACTTC. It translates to CASSTQRGYTYEQYF.

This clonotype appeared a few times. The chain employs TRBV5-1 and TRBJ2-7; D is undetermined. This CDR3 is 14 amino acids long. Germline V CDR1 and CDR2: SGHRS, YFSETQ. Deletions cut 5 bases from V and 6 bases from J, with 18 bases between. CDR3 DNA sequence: TGCGCCAGCAGACGGGCAGCTCGCGCCCTCGAGCAGTACTTC. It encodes CASRRAARALEQYF.

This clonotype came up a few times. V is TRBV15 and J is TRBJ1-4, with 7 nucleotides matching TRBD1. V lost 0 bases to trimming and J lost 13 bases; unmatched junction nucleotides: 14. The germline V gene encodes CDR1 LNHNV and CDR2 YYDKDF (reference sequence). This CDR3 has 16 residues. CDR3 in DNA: TGTGCCACCAGCAGAGATCTACAGGGGCAAGATCGGGGACTGTTTTTT. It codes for CATSRDLQGQDRGLFF.

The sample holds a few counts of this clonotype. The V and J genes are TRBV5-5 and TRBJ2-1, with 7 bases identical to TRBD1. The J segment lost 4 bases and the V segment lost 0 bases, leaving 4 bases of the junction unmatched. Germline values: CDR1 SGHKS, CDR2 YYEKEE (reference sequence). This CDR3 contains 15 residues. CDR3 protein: CASSLGQGKYNEQFF. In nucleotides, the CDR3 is TGTGCCAGCAGCTTGGGACAGGGAAAATACAATGAGCAGTTCTTC.

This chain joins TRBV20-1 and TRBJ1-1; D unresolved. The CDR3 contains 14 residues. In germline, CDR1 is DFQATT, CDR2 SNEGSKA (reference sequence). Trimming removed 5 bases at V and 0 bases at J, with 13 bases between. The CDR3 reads CSAQSRHMNTEAFF. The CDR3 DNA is TGCAGTGCTCAAAGCCGGCATATGAACACTGAAGCTTTCTTT.

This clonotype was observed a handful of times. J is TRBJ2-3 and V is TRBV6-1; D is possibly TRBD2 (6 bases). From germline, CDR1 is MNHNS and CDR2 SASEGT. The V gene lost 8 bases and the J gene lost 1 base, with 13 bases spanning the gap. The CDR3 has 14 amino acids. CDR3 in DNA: TGTGCCAGCCGAGGTTCGGGGGGCACAGATACGCAGTATTTT. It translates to CASRGSGGTDTQYF.

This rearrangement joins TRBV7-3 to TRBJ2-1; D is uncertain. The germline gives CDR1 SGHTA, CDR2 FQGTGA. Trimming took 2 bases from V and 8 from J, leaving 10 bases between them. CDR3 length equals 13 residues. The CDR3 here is CASSLSHGYEQFF. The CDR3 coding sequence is TGTGCCAGCAGCTTATCACACGGCTATGAGCAGTTCTTC.